One and the same sample provided the 14 T cell receptor beta chains below, sequenced in a study of T cell responses to AZD1222 COVID-19 vaccine. Profiled with immunoSEQ multiplex PCR; TCRdb holds only in-frame clones, not every one. Of 70,000 to 90,000 clones in the sample, 70% to 90% were seen once. The sample here was peripheral blood, taken 28 days after the second AZD1222 dose. The receptors were sampled from an adult who received the AZD1222 COVID-19 vaccine.

The chain combines TRBV11-2 with TRBJ1-5, with a possible D match to TRBD1 (5 bases). V was trimmed by 3 bases and J by 4 bases, leaving 13 bases between them. Per germline, CDR1 SGHAT and CDR2 FQNNGV. The CDR3 has 15 residues. CDR3 sequence reads: CASSFEVGRNQPQHF. The CDR3 coding sequence is TGTGCCAGCAGCTTCGAGGTGGGGCGGAATCAGCCCCAGCATTTT.

V gene TRBV6-6 combines with J gene TRBJ1-5, with D perhaps matching TRBD1 (5 bases). Trimming removed 5 bases at V and 7 bases at J, with 9 bases between. Germline V gene sequence: CDR1 MNHNY, CDR2 SVGAGI (reference sequence). The CDR3 runs to 12 residues. In DNA form, the CDR3 reads TGTGCCAGCAGTCGGGGGGAACAGCCCCAGCATTTT. Protein: CASSRGEQPQHF.

DNA for the CDR3: TGTGCCAGCACCTCAGACAGGGCTAACACCGGGGAGCTGTTTTTT. Its translation is CASTSDRANTGELFF. The genes are TRBV2 and TRBJ2-2, with 7 bases lining up with TRBD1. Trimming removed 7 bases from V and 2 bases from J; junction bases left unmatched: 7. CDR3 length: 15 residues. Germline V gene lookup returns CDR1 SNHLY and CDR2 FYNNEI.

The chain combines TRBV11-3 with TRBJ2-3; 10 bases are shared with TRBD2. Germline V gene data show CDR1 as SGHNT and CDR2 as YENEEA. V lost 2 bases and J lost 15; bases outside the gene matches: 8. The CDR3 extends over 13 amino acids. The CDR3 DNA follows: TGTGCCAGCAGCTTACCCCGCCTAGCGGGGGCTTATTTT. Protein product: CASSLPRLAGAYF.

The V call is TRBV7-2, the J call TRBJ1-3; no clear D. Germline values: CDR1 SGHTA, CDR2 FQGNSA. Trimming shortened V by 2 bases and J by 0 bases, and 8 bases separated the two germline ends. This CDR3 has 15 amino acids. CDR3 bases: TGTGCCAGCAGCTTAACTATCATCTCTGGAAACACCATATATTTT. It specifies CASSLTIISGNTIYF. Together with reference TRBV7-2 and TRBJ1-3, the CDR3 gives the full variable domain: GAGVSQSPSNKVTEKGKDVELRCDPISGHTALYWYRQSLGQGLEFLIYFQGNSAPDKSGLPSDRFSAERTGGSVSTLTIQRTQQEDSAVYLCASSLTIISGNTIYFGEGSWLTVV.

This rearrangement joins TRBV5-4 to TRBJ2-3; D ambiguous. Germline CDR1 is SGHNT and CDR2 is YYREEE (reference sequence). Trimming left V 3 bases short and J 0 bases short, with 5 bases between. This CDR3 contains 13 residues. CDR3 bases: TGTGCCAGCAGCTCCCCTAGCACAGATACGCAGTATTTT. The encoded protein is CASSSPSTDTQYF.

This clone was counted between two and nine times. This sequence joins TRBV27 and TRBJ1-3; D remains unclear. The CDR3 covers 16 residues. Trimming pared 0 bases from V and 4 bases from J, leaving 13 bases between. The germline V gene has CDR1 MNHEY and CDR2 SMNVEV (reference sequence). The CDR3 loop reads CASSLSYGGPGNTIYF. The CDR3 nucleotides are TGTGCCAGCAGTTTATCCTACGGAGGACCGGGAAACACCATATATTTT.

The rearrangement links TRBV6-2 or TRBV6-3 to TRBJ2-1; 10 positions agree with TRBD1. Germline V gene lookup returns CDR1 MNHEY and CDR2 SVGEGT. This CDR3 spans 16 amino acids. V lost 5 bases and J lost 2; bases outside the gene matches: 6. In DNA form, the CDR3 reads TGTGCCAGCAGTAACGACAGGGGGCAAACCTACAATGAGCAGTTCTTC. This gives the protein CASSNDRGQTYNEQFF.

This rearrangement joins TRBV9 to TRBJ1-1; 11 nucleotides agree with TRBD1. CDR1 is SGDLS and CDR2 is YYNGEE in the germline V gene. The V segment lost 4 bases and the J segment 9 bases; nucleotides outside the gene matches: 8. The CDR3 covers 14 residues. The chain's CDR3 is CASSKDRGRAQAFF. CDR3 bases: TGTGCCAGCAGCAAGGACAGGGGGCGAGCTCAAGCTTTCTTT.

This chain joins TRBV21-1 and TRBJ2-7; the tabulated D call, TRBD2, remains unverified against the DNA. TRBV21-1 is a recognized pseudogene. The CDR3 is 15 residues long. For the CDR3, the DNA is TGTGCCAGCTCCTCATGGGGGACTGATCCCTACGAGCAGTACTTC. It is translated as CASSSWGTDPYEQYF.

The chain carries TRBV9 and TRBJ1-5; TRBD1 might be the D (5 bases). V shed 3 bases and J shed 5 bases, with 12 bases lying between them. There are 14 residues in the CDR3. The V gene's germline CDR1 is SGDLS and CDR2 YYNGEE. For the CDR3, the DNA is TGTGCCAGCAGCGCTGACAGTACATATCAGCCCCAGCATTTT. It is translated as CASSADSTYQPQHF.

This clone was detected only once. The chain joins TRBV27 to TRBJ2-3; perhaps TRBD2 as D (6 bases). V shed 5 bases and J shed 6 bases, with 18 bases lying between them. This CDR3 is built from 15 residues. The germline V gene encodes CDR1 MNHEY and CDR2 SMNVEV (reference sequence). The CDR3 sequence is CASSRVGLLRDTQYF. DNA of the CDR3: TGTGCCAGCAGTAGGGTGGGACTCCTTCGGGATACGCAGTATTTT.

The rearrangement joins TRBV19 to TRBJ2-6; D tentatively fits TRBD1 or TRBD2 (5 bases each). The CDR3 spans 16 residues. Germline V gives CDR1 LNHDA, CDR2 SQIVND (reference sequence). With 3 bases removed from V and 4 bases from J, the gap between germline ends came to 13 bases. The CDR3 DNA reads TGTGCCAGTAGTATGGTTGCCGGGACCGGGGCCAACGTCCTGACTTTC. Residues: CASSMVAGTGANVLTF.

This clone was detected once. The genes are TRBV30 and TRBJ1-2; TRBD1 might be the D (6 bases). Germline CDR1 GTSNPN, CDR2 SVGIG (reference sequence). Trimming cost V 0 bases and J 2 bases, with 13 bases left between them. The CDR3 length is 15 residues. CDR3 bases: TGTGCCTGGAGTGTACGAGGGGGTGAGAACTATGGCTACACCTTC. As protein: CAWSVRGGENYGYTF.